These 18 T cell receptor beta chains were sequenced from one sample in a study of T cells in localized non-small cell lung cancer. Clones were sequenced by immunoSEQ multiplex PCR, and TCRdb holds only the in-frame ones, with some missing. The table records 30,000 to 40,000 clones, roughly 86% of them present only once. Here the sequenced sample was peripheral blood, taken before any cancer treatment. The receptor set was obtained from a man between 40 and 75 years old with stage I lung adenocarcinoma.

This clone occurred once. The genes are TRBV4-2 and TRBJ1-5; no clear D gene. The CDR3 totals 17 residues. Germline V lookup: CDR1 LGHNA, CDR2 YNFKEQ. The V end lost 0 bases, the J end lost 0 bases, and 12 bases lay between the germline ends. The CDR3 is CASSQDVSSYSNQPQHF. The CDR3 coding sequence is TGTGCCAGCAGCCAAGATGTATCCAGCTATAGCAATCAGCCCCAGCATTTT.

The gene calls are TRBV6-4 and TRBJ2-3, with D hard to call. V was clipped by 4 bases and J by 0 bases, with 14 bases between them. The length of the CDR3 is 16 residues. Germline V gives CDR1 MRHNA, CDR2 SNTAGT. The CDR3 reads CASSAQVGLSTDTQYF. CDR3 DNA: TGTGCCAGCAGTGCCCAGGTTGGCTTGAGCACAGATACGCAGTATTTT.

V usage is TRBV12-5 and J usage is TRBJ2-2; D is undetermined. From germline, CDR1 is LGHNT and CDR2 FRNRAP. V was trimmed by 1 base and J by 7 bases, leaving 4 bases between them. The CDR3 length is 12 residues. CDR3: CASGLDDGELFF. The CDR3 bases are TGTGCTAGTGGTTTGGATGACGGGGAGCTGTTTTTT.

The V call is TRBV9, the J call TRBJ2-1; tentatively, D is TRBD2 (6 bases). The CDR3 loop spans 15 amino acids. Per germline, CDR1 SGDLS and CDR2 YYNGEE. Trimming stripped 0 bases from V and 1 base from J, with 8 bases between. CDR3 DNA sequence: TGTGCCAGCAGCGTAGAAGGGACTTCCTACAATGAGCAGTTCTTC. Its translation: CASSVEGTSYNEQFF.

The chain links TRBV11-2 to TRBJ2-1, with D unclear. The ends were cut back, 1 base at V and 4 bases at J, with 8 bases in the middle. This CDR3 region has 14 residues. CDR1 and CDR2 from the germline V gene are SGHAT and FQNNGV. CDR3 loop: CASSLVGTYNEQFF. The CDR3 region has the DNA TGTGCCAGCAGCTTAGTGGGCACGTACAATGAGCAGTTCTTC. The full variable domain, with the rest looked up from reference TRBV11-2 and TRBJ2-1, is EAGVAQSPRYKIIEKRQSVAFWCNPISGHATLYWYQQILGQGPKLLIQFQNNGVVDDSQLPKDRFSAERLKGVDSTLKIQPAKLEDSAVYLCASSLVGTYNEQFFGPGTRLTVL.

The chain has TRBV7-2 and TRBJ2-1; D uncertain. Germline values: CDR1 SGHTA, CDR2 FQGNSA. V was cut by 4 bases and J by 4 bases, with 8 bases left in between. This CDR3 has 13 amino acids. Here the CDR3 DNA reads TGTGCCAGCAGCTCTGGGGATTACAATGAGCAGTTCTTC. This codes for CASSSGDYNEQFF. The full variable domain, its missing parts supplied by reference TRBV7-2 and TRBJ2-1, is GAGVSQSPSNKVTEKGKDVELRCDPISGHTALYWYRQSLGQGLEFLIYFQGNSAPDKSGLPSDRFSAERTGGSVSTLTIQRTQQEDSAVYLCASSSGDYNEQFFGPGTRLTVL.

The genes are TRBV7-8 and TRBJ2-5; 7 positions agree with TRBD2. V lost 3 bases and J lost 0; bases outside the gene matches: 7. Germline-derived CDR1 and CDR2 are SGHVS and FQNEAQ. This CDR3 spans 16 amino acids. CDR3 in DNA: TGTGCCAGCAGCTTCAAGACGCGGGGGAACCAAGAGACCCAGTACTTC. Residues: CASSFKTRGNQETQYF.

V gene TRBV27 combines with J gene TRBJ1-2; weak D call: TRBD1 (6 bases). The CDR3 spans 15 residues. CDR1 MNHEY and CDR2 SMNVEV come from the germline V gene (reference sequence). V was clipped by 2 bases and J by 4 bases, with 14 bases between them. DNA of the CDR3: TGTGCCAGCAGTTTAGGGCAGGGGCCAACCTATGGCTACACCTTC. This codes for CASSLGQGPTYGYTF.

The V call is TRBV7-6, the J call TRBJ2-7, with D perhaps assigned TRBD1 or TRBD2 (5 bases each). Germline assignment: CDR1 SGHVS and CDR2 FNYEAQ. This CDR3 contains 16 residues. V was trimmed by 1 base and J by 4 bases, leaving 17 bases between them. The CDR3 spells CASSLGPRGGTYEQYF. CDR3 DNA sequence: TGTGCCAGCAGCTTAGGGCCCCGGGGCGGAACATACGAGCAGTACTTC.

The chain is built from TRBV30 and TRBJ2-4; 8 positions match TRBD1. The ends lost 1 base at V and 11 bases at J; junction bases unmatched: 4. The CDR3 length is 12 residues. Germline CDR1 reads GTSNPN; CDR2 reads SVGIG (reference sequence). This chain's CDR3 is CAWSETGVLQYF. As DNA, the CDR3 is TGTGCCTGGAGTGAGACAGGGGTTCTTCAGTACTTC.

This chain joins TRBV7-3 and TRBJ2-1, with a tentative D call TRBD1 (5 bases). The ends were cut back, 1 base at V and 7 bases at J, with 17 bases in the middle. CDR1 is SGHTA and CDR2 is FQGTGA in the germline V gene. This CDR3 is 16 amino acids long. CDR3 nucleotides: TGTGCCAGCAGCTTAATGCCCCTTGGCAGGGTGAATGAGCAGTTCTTC. Translated: CASSLMPLGRVNEQFF.

This clone was seen only once. This rearrangement joins TRBV30 to TRBJ2-1; the D is unclear. CDR1 is GTSNPN and CDR2 is SVGIG in the germline V gene (reference sequence). CDR3 length: 12 residues. With 3 bases removed from V and 9 bases from J, the gap between germline ends came to 12 bases. CDR3 in DNA: TGTGCCTGGAGCGCCACCTCCATTGAGCAGTTCTTC. As protein: CAWSATSIEQFF.

This sequence joins TRBV4-3 and TRBJ1-2, with 7 bases lining up with TRBD1. V lost 8 bases and J lost 7; bases outside the gene matches: 16. The CDR3 sequence is 15 residues long. Per the germline V gene, CDR1 is LGHNA and CDR2 is YSLEER. The CDR3 loop is CASGDRESEGGGYTF. The CDR3 coding sequence is TGCGCCAGCGGCGACAGGGAGAGTGAAGGAGGTGGCTACACCTTC.

CDR3 nucleotides: TGTGCCAGCAGCAGGGGTAACTATGGCTACACCTTC. It codes for CASSRGNYGYTF. The V call is TRBV21-1, the J call TRBJ1-2. TRBV21-1 is tagged as a pseudogene. CDR3 length: 12 residues.

This chain joins TRBV28 and TRBJ2-5; 7 bases are shared with TRBD1. V shed 6 bases and J 5 bases; nucleotides not matched to a gene: 12. This CDR3 region has 15 residues. CDR1 is MDHEN, CDR2 SYDVKM, per germline. As DNA, the CDR3 is TGTGCCAGCAGCCTAACCGACAGGGTTTGGGAGACCCAGTACTTC. Amino acids: CASSLTDRVWETQYF.

The chain has TRBV20-1 and TRBJ2-3; the D is unclear. Between the trimmed V and J ends, which lost 5 bases and 5 bases, there was a span of 8 bases. Germline CDR1 reads DFQATT; CDR2 reads SNEGSKA (reference sequence). The CDR3 is made up of 11 amino acids. The CDR3 sequence: CSAPRGDTQYF. The CDR3 bases are TGCAGTGCTCCCCGAGGAGATACGCAGTATTTT.

This clone was seen just once. The rearrangement joins TRBV28 to TRBJ2-1; 10 bases are shared with TRBD2. The CDR3 is 15 amino acids. V dropped 3 bases and J dropped 13; count of bases not matched to a gene: 12. Germline loops: CDR1 MDHEN, CDR2 SYDVKM. This CDR3 reads CASSFPRAGGPGQFF. DNA for the CDR3: TGTGCCAGCAGTTTCCCCCGAGCGGGAGGGCCGGGTCAGTTCTTC.

The chain's CDR3 is CASSLGGSDTQYF. CDR3 bases: TGTGCCAGCAGCTTAGGGGGGTCAGATACGCAGTATTTT. V is TRBV11-3 and J is TRBJ2-3; D tentatively reads TRBD1 or TRBD2 (5 bases each). CDR3 length: 13 amino acids. Trimming left V 1 base short and J 4 bases short, with 6 bases between. CDR1 is SGHNT, CDR2 YENEEA, per germline.